This T cell receptor beta chain was obtained from a study of shared clonotypes between healthy human individuals. CDR3 length equals 15 residues. Trimming removed 6 bases from V and 3 bases from J; junction bases left unmatched: 8. Germline V gene data show CDR1 as MNHNS and CDR2 as SASEGT. The data were produced by immunoSEQ multiplex PCR, yet TCRdb's version contains in-frame clones alone and is incomplete. The sample lists 640,000 or so clones, 72% occurring once. This chain links TRBV6-1 with TRBJ2-7; 10 positions agree with TRBD2. The specimen was memory CD4+ T cells sorted from blood. This sample's subset: CD45RA-negative fraction. The receptor was isolated from a woman in her twenties or thirties in good health. CDR3 protein: CASRALLAGVYEQYF. The CDR3 DNA follows: TGTGCCAGCAGGGCTCTCCTAGCGGGAGTCTACGAGCAGTACTTC.